The clone carrying this TCR beta chain was observed once. Using immunoSEQ multiplex PCR, the repertoire was profiled, and TCRdb retains in-frame clones only, with some absent. The table includes hundreds of thousands of clones, about 87% detected once. This sample stems from a study of blood T cell repertoires in COVID-19. V shed 3 bases and J 4 bases; nucleotides not matched to a gene: 11. The CDR3 sequence is 15 residues long. The germline CDR1 and CDR2 sequences are GTSNPN and SVGIG (reference sequence). Source material: PBMCs or T cells enriched from blood (not recorded which). This TCR derives from a man aged 30 to 45 who had recovered from COVID-19. This rearrangement joins TRBV30 to TRBJ2-5; TRBD1 agrees at 7 bases. CDR3 protein: CAWRSLTGSLETQYF. DNA for the CDR3: TGTGCCTGGAGGTCCCTGACAGGGTCGTTAGAGACCCAGTACTTC.